The T cell receptor (beta chain) described here comes from a study of T cell repertoires in cytomegalovirus infection. Study as a whole: Signatures in public TCR beta sequences pointed to both CMV infection and matching HLA type.

TCRdb called the reads again in MiXCR, with one record for every CDR3 protein. The sample lists some 920,000 distinct CDR3 sequences, about a third occurring once. As for this clonotype: The antigen is unknown.

With 7 bases clipped from V and 5 bases from J, the junction kept 10 bases outside the gene matches. In germline, CDR1 is DFQATT, CDR2 SNEGSKA (reference sequence). This CDR3 region has 14 residues. This clonotype was sampled from a human donor in good health (CMV status not recorded). Some clones in this sample may be carry-over from other donors' samples. The sequences come from cultured CD8+ T cells from PBMCs, collected from culture after CMV antigen stimulation. V is TRBV20-1 and J is TRBJ1-2, with 10 positions matching TRBD1. The DNA for the CDR3 is TGCAGTGTTACGGGACAGGGGTACGAGTATGGCTACACCTTC. This sequence encodes CSVTGQGYEYGYTF.